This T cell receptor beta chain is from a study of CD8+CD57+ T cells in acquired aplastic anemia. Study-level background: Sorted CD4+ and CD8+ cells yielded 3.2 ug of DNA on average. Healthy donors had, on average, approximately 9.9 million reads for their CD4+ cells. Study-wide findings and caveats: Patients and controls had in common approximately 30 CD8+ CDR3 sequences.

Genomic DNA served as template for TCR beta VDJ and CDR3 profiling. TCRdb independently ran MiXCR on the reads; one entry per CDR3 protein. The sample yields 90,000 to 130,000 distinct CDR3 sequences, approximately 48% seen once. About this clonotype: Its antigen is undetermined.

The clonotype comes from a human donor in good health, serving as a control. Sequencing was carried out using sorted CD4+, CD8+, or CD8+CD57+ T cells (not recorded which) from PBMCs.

The CDR3 nucleotides are TGTGCCAGCAGCACTCACTCCGGGACAGGGGAGGAGGCGAACTATGGCTACACCTTC. It is translated as CASSTHSGTGEEANYGYTF. The J gene is TRBJ1-2, the V gene TRBV9; 10 nucleotides match TRBD1. The trim removed 4 bases at V and 2 bases at J, leaving 17 bases unmatched. The germline gives CDR1 SGDLS, CDR2 YYNGEE. The CDR3 has 19 amino acids.